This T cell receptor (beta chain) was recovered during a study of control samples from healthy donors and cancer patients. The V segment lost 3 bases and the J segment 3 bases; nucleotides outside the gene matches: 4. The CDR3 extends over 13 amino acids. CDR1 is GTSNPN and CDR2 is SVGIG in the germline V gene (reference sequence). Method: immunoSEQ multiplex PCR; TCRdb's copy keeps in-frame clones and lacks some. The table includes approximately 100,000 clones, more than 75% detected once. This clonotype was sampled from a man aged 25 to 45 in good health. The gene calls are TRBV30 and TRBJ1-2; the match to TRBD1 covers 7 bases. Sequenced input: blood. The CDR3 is CAWRLGTDYGYTF. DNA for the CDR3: TGTGCCTGGAGACTGGGGACAGACTATGGCTACACCTTC. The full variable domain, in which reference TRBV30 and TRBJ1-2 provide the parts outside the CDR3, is SQTIHQWPATLVQPVGSPLSLECTVEGTSNPNLYWYRQAAGRGLQLLFYSVGIGQISSEVPQNLSASRPQDRQFILSSKKLLLSDSGFYLCAWRLGTDYGYTFGSGTRLTVV.